This TCR beta chain was found in a study of T cells after yellow fever vaccination. Trimming cost V 5 bases and J 7 bases; bases outside gene matches: 12. The CDR3 has 17 amino acids. Germline CDR1 reads SGHAT; CDR2 reads FQNNGV. Overall study findings and caveats: Abundant contaminating clonotypes from the bulk population could appear in FACS-sorted repertoires. At 96% for CD4 and almost 90% for CD8, most primary-vaccination clones showed up again after the booster. Weaker overall, the secondary response nonetheless peaked faster (day 5 versus 15).

The 5'RACE template-switching step produced TCR cDNA and added a universal primer site and UMIs. TCRdb reanalysed the 5' RACE reads using MiXCR and keeps one entry per CDR3 protein. The top ten clones hold roughly 3% of a sample with about 340,000 distinct CDR3 sequences, about an eighth of them seen once. On this clonotype: Its antigen is not known.

The sequencing used CD4+ T cells sorted from PBMCs, collected 15 days after the yellow fever booster vaccination. This clonotype was sampled from a man younger than 30 who received the YFV17D yellow fever vaccine. The chain carries TRBV11-2 and TRBJ1-6; TRBD1 aligns across 9 bases. CDR3 region: CASSDRPTTGGNSPLHF. CDR3 bases: TGTGCCAGCAGCGACCGACCGACGACAGGGGGAAATTCACCCCTCCACTTT.